This T cell receptor (beta chain) originates from a study of blood T cell repertoires in COVID-19. Study overall: Material from acute and convalescent COVID-19 was sourced from the United States, Italy and Spain. T cells, B-cell-depleted T cells, or PBMCs provided the cDNA or gDNA that served as material.

In the authors' methods: Reference gene primer amplification in the assay estimated nucleated cell counts. Assay used: immunoSEQ multiplex PCR; TCRdb lists only in-frame clones, some missing. The V and J calls and clone size come from that table; D and trimming were worked out from the DNA. In the table there are 100,000 to 120,000 clones, about 88% of which are singletons. The CDR3 runs 13 residues. CDR1 SQVTM and CDR2 ANQGSEA come from the germline V gene. V shed 5 bases and J 5 bases; nucleotides not matched to a gene: 6. The chain is built from TRBV29-1 and TRBJ1-5; TRBD1 aligns across 7 bases. The TCR originated in a woman aged 70-85 years who had recovered from COVID-19. The specimen was peripheral blood. Written as DNA, the CDR3 is TGCAGCGTTCGACAGGGAAGGGATCAGCCCCAGCATTTT. It specifies CSVRQGRDQPQHF.